This T cell receptor beta chain was sequenced in a study of blood T cell repertoires in COVID-19. V gave up 4 bases and J gave up 1 base, with 10 bases separating them. From germline, CDR1 is LGHNA and CDR2 YNFKEQ. CDR3 length equals 15 residues. In the source study's methods: Amplifying reference gene primers gave estimates of nucleated cell counts. TCRdb's table, derived via immunoSEQ multiplex PCR, lists solely in-frame clones and lacks some. V and J calls and clone size follow that table, whereas D and trimming were derived from the DNA. Here the sample spans around 150,000 clones, approximately 80% being singletons. This clone was observed a few times.

The source material was peripheral blood. The V and J genes are TRBV4-2 and TRBJ2-2; D might be TRBD2 (6 bases). This clonotype originated in a woman aged 40-49 years with COVID-19, enrolled during active disease. The CDR3 protein is CASSPGTGNTGELFF. Written as DNA, the CDR3 is TGTGCCAGCAGCCCTGGGACTGGGAACACCGGGGAGCTGTTTTTT.